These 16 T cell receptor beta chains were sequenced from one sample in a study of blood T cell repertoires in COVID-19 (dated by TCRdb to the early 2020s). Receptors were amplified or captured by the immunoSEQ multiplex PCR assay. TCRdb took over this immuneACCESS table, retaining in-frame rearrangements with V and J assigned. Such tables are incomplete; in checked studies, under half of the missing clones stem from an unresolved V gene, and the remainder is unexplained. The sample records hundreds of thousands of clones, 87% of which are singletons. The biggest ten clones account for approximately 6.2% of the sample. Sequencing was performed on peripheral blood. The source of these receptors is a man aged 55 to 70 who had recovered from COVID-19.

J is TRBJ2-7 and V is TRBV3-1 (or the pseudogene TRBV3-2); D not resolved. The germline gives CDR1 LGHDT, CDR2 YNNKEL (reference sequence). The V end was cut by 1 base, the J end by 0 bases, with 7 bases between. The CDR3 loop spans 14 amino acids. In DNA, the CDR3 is TGTGCCAGCAGCCAAGTGGCCAGCTCCTACGAGCAGTACTTC. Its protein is CASSQVASSYEQYF.

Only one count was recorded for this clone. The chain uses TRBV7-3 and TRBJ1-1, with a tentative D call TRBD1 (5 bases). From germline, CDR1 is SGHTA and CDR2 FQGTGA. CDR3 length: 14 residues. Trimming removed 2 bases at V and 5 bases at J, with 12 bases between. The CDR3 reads CASSLFAGGTEAFF. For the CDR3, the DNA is TGTGCCAGCAGCTTATTCGCCGGGGGAACTGAAGCTTTCTTT. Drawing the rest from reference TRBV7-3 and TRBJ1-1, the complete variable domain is GAGVSQTPSNKVTEKGKYVELRCDPISGHTALYWYRQSLGQGPEFLIYFQGTGAADDSGLPNDRFFAVRPEGSVSTLKIQRTERGDSAVYLCASSLFAGGTEAFFGQGTRLTVV.

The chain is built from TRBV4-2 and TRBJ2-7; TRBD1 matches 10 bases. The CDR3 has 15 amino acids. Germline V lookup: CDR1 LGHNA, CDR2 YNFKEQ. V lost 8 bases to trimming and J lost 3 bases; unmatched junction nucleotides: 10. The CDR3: CASARDRGGSYEQYF. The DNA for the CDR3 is TGTGCCAGCGCTCGGGACAGGGGAGGTAGCTACGAGCAGTACTTC.

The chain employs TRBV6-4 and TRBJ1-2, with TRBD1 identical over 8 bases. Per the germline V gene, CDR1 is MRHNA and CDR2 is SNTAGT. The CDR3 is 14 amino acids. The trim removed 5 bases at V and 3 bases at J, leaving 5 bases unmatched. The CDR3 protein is CASSSTGGHYGYTF. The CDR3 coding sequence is TGTGCCAGCAGTAGTACAGGGGGGCACTATGGCTACACCTTC.

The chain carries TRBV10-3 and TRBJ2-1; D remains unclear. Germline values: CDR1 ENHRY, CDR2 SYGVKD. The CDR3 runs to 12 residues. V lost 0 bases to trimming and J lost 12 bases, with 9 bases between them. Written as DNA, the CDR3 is TGTGCCATCAGTGAGTCAGAGAGAGGGCAGTTCTTC. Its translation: CAISESERGQFF.

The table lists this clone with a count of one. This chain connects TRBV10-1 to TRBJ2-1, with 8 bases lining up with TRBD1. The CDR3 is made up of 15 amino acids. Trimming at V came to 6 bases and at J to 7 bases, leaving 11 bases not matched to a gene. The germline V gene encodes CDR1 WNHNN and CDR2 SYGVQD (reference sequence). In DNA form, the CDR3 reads TGCGCCAGCAGCGAGACAGGGACAGGCCTAAATGAGCAGTTCTTC. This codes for CASSETGTGLNEQFF.

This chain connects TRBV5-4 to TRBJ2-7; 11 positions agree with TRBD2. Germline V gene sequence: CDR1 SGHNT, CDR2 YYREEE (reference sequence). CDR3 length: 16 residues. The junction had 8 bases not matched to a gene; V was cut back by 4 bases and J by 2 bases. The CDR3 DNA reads TGTGCCAGCAGCCCGGGGGGACTAGCGGAGACCTACGAGCAGTACTTC. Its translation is CASSPGGLAETYEQYF.

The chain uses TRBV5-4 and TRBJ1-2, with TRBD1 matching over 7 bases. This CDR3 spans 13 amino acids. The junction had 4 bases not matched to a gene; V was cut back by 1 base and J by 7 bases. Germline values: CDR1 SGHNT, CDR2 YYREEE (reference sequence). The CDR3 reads CASSLLDRAGYTF. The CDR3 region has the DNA TGTGCCAGCAGCTTGCTCGACAGGGCTGGCTACACCTTC.

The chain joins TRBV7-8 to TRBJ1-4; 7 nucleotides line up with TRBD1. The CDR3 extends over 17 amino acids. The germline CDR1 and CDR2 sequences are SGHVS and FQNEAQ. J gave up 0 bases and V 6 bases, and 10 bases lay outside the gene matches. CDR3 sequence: CASRNQGDWATNEKLFF. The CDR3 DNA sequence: TGTGCCAGCAGGAATCAGGGGGATTGGGCAACTAATGAAAAACTGTTTTTT.

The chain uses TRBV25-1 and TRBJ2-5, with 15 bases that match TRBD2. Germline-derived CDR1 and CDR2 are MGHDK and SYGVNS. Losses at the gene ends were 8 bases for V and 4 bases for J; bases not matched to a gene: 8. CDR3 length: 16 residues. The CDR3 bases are TGTGCCAGCCTGACGCGGGGACTAGCGGGAGGAGAGACCCAGTACTTC. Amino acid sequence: CASLTRGLAGGETQYF.

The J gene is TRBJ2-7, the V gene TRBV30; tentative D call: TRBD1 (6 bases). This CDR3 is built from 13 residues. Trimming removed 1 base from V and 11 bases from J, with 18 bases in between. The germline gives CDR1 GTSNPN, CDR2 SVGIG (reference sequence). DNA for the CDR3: TGTGCCTGGAGTGGGGACACTTCTTGGAGGAAGTACTTC. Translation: CAWSGDTSWRKYF.

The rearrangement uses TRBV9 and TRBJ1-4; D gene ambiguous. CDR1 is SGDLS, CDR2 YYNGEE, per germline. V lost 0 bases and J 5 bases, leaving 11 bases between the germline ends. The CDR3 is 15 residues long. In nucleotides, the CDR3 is TGTGCCAGCAGCGTAGCTGGGCGAACAAATGAAAAACTGTTTTTT. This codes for CASSVAGRTNEKLFF.

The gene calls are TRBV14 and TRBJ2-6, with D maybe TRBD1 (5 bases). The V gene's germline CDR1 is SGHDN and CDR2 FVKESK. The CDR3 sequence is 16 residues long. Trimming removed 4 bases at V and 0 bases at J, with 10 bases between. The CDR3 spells CASSRSQVSGANVLTF. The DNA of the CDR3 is TGTGCCAGCAGCCGATCACAGGTCTCTGGGGCCAACGTCCTGACTTTC.

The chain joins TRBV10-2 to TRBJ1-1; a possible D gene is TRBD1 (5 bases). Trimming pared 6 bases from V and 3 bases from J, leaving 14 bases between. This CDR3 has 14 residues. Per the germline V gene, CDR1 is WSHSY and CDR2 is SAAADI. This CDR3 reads CASRRDSSYTEAFF. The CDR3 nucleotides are TGCGCCAGCAGGAGAGACAGTAGCTACACTGAAGCTTTCTTT.

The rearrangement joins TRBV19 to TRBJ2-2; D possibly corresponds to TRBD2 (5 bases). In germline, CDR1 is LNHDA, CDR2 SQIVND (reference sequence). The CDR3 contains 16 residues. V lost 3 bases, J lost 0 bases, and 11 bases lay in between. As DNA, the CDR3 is TGTGCCAGTAGTATGCGTAGAGCGGCGAACACCGGGGAGCTGTTTTTT. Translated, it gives CASSMRRAANTGELFF.

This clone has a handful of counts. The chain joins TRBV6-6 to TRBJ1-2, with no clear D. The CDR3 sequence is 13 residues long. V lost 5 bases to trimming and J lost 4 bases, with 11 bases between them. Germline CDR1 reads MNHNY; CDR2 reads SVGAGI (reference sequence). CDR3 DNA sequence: TGTGCCAGCAGTGCCGACACTGCCTATGGCTACACCTTC. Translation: CASSADTAYGYTF.